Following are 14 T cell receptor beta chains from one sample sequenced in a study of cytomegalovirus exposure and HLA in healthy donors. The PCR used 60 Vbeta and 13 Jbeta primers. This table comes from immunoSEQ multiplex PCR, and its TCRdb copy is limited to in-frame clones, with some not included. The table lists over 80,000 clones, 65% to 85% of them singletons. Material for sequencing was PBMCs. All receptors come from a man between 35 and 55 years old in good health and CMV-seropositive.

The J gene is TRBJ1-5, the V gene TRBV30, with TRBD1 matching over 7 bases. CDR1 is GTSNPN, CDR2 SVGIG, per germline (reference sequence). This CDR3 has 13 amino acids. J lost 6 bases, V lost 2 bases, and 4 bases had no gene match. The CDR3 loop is CAWSRGGGQPQHF. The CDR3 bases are TGTGCCTGGAGTCGAGGGGGCGGTCAGCCCCAGCATTTT.

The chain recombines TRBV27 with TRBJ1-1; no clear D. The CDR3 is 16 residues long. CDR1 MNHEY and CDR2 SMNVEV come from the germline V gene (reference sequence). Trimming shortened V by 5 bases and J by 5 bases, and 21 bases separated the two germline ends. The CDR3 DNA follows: TGTGCCAGCAGTCCCTCCCCTTACAGTCGGAAAACTGAAGCTTTCTTT. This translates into CASSPSPYSRKTEAFF.

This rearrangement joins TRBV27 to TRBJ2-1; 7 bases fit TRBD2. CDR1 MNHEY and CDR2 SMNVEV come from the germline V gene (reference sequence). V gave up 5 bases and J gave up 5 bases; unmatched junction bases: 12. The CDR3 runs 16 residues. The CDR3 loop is CASSPSSGTPNNEQFF. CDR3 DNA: TGTGCCAGCAGTCCTTCTAGCGGAACGCCGAACAATGAGCAGTTCTTC.

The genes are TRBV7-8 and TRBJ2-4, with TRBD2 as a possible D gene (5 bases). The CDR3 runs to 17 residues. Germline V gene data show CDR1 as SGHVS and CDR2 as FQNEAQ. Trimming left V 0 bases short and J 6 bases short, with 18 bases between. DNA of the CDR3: TGTGCCAGCAGCTTAGCGCTGGGAACCAGAGGAGGAAACATTCAGTACTTC. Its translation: CASSLALGTRGGNIQYF.

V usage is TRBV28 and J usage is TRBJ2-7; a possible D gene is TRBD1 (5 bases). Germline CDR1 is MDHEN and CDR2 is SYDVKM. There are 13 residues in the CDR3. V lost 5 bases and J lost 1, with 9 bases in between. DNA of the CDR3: TGTGCCAGCAGTCGTCCAGGGTCCTACGAGCAGTACTTC. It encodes CASSRPGSYEQYF. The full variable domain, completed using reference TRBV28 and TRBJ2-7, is DVKVTQSSRYLVKRTGEKVFLECVQDMDHENMFWYRQDPGLGLRLIYFSYDVKMKEKGDIPEGYSVSREKKERFSLILESASTNQTSMYLCASSRPGSYEQYFGPGTRLTVT.

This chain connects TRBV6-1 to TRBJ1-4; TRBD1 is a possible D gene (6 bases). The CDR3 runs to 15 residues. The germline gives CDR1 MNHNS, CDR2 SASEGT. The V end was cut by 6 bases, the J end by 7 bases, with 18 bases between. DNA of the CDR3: TGTGCCAGCAGAACCACAGGGTTTCTTCGTGAAAAACTGTTTTTT. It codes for CASRTTGFLREKLFF.

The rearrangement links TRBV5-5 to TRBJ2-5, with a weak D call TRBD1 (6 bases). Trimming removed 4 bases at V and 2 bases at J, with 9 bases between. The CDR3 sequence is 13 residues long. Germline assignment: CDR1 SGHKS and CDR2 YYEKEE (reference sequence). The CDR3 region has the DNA TGTGCCAGCAGCCTGGGGACACAAGAGACCCAGTACTTC. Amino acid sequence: CASSLGTQETQYF.

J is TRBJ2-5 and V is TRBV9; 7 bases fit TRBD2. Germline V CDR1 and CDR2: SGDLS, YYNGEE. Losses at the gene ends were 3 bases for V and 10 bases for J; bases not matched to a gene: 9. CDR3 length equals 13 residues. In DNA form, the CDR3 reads TGTGCCAGCAGCGACCTACTAGGGACTATCCAGTACTTC. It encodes CASSDLLGTIQYF.

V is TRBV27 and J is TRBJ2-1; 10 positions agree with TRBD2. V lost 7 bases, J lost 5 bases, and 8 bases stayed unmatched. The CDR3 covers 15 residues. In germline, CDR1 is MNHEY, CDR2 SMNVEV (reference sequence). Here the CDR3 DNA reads TGTGCCAGCACCGCCCTAGCGGGAGTAAACAATGAGCAGTTCTTC. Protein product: CASTALAGVNNEQFF.

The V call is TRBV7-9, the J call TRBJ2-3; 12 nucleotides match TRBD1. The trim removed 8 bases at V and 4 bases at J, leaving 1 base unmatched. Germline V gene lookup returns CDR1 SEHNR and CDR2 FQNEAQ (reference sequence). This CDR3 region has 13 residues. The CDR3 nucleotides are TGTGCCAGCGGGACAGGGGGCGCAGATACGCAGTATTTT. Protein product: CASGTGGADTQYF.

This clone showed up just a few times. The CDR3 sequence: CASSPLWTGTDTQYF. In DNA form, the CDR3 reads TGTGCCAGCAGTCCCCTCTGGACAGGCACAGATACGCAGTATTTT. The chain joins TRBV6-5 to TRBJ2-3; maybe TRBD1 (6 bases). Germline CDR1 is MNHEY and CDR2 is SVGAGI. The V and J ends lost 5 bases and 1 base respectively, with 13 bases between them. The CDR3 has 15 residues.

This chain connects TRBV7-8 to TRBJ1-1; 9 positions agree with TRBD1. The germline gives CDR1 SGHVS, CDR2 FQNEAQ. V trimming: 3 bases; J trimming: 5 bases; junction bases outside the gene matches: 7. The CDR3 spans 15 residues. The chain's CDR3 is CASSFWGTGNTEAFF. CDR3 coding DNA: TGTGCCAGCAGCTTCTGGGGGACAGGGAATACTGAAGCTTTCTTT.

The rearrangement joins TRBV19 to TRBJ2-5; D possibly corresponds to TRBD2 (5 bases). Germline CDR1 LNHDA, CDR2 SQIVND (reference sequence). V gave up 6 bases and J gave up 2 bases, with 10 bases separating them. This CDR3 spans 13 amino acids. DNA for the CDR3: TGTGCCAGTAGCTTCGGACTGCAAGAGACCCAGTACTTC. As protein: CASSFGLQETQYF. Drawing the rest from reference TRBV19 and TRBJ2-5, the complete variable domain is DGGITQSPKYLFRKEGQNVTLSCEQNLNHDAMYWYRQDPGQGLRLIYYSQIVNDFQKGDIAEGYSVSREKKESFPLTVTSAQKNPTAFYLCASSFGLQETQYFGPGTRLLVL.

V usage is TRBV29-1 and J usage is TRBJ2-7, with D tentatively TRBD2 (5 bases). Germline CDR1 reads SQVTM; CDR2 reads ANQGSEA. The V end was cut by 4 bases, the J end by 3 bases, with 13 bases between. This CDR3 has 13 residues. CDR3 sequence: CSVGGLNFYEQYF. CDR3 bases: TGCAGCGTTGGTGGACTCAACTTCTACGAGCAGTACTTC.